Described below is a single T cell receptor beta chain sequence and its context. The clone's antigen remains unknown. It has no much larger one-base neighbor in the sample; base qualities were not kept. The sample originates from a study of identical twins' blood T cells (dated by TCRdb to the early 2010s). In terms of the full investigation: Around 50 million Illumina reads were obtained across around twelve libraries, comprising six alpha-chain and six beta-chain libraries. TCR alpha and beta chain repertoires of three pairs of monozygous twins were compared using next-generation sequencing to assess genetic influence on repertoire formation. What the work shows at the level of the full study, not this receptor alone: Independent studies were stated to be required to validate the proposed role of the TCRalpha J segment in MHC recognition during thymic selection. Because the twins were raised together, environmental influences could not be ruled out as an explanation for the similarity between twins. The number of CDR3 clonotypes shared between two donors was mainly determined by the product of the cloneset sizes of the two donors, and no clear deviation from this trend was shown by twins. Among the most abundant TCRbeta clonotypes, each donor shared more CDR3 sequences with her twin than with unrelated donors. Twin pairs were reported to be markedly more alike in V gene usage than unrelated donors were, even when looking at non-selected out-of-frame TCRbeta clonotypes.

Donors were six healthy women forming three monozygous twin pairs. All three twin pairs had been raised together and were thought likely to have encountered the same vaccines and infectious agents. RNA was isolated from peripheral blood mononuclear cells and used to prepare TCR cDNA libraries. Libraries were made using 5' RACE. Sequenced using an Illumina Genome Analyzer IIx. To prepare the RNA-based TCR cDNA libraries, a previously described protocol was followed, with several modifications. To prevent cross-contamination, barcodes specific to each sample were added to both ends of every TCR cDNA library during cDNA synthesis and amplification. As for how the authors treated the data: Each library contained 2.2 to 3.6 million CDR3-containing reads, and somewhere between about 90,000 and nearly 550,000 clonotypes were identified for each individual. Reads with improper barcode index combinations were discarded, and clonesets were then built for each library with the MiTCR software. During the assembly of CDR3 clonotypes by MiTCR, low-quality reads were filtered or rescued and PCR and sequencing errors were corrected. Artificial out-of-frame clonotypes were removed by being mapped to in-frame sequences, with one indel in the CDR3 allowed. Similarity of V and J gene usage between donors was measured as Jensen-Shannon divergence divided by mean entropy. The public sequencing data were trimmed at Q25 with fastp and processed into clonotypes with MiXCR by TCRdb, which kept only in-frame beta chains. A single entry per CDR3 protein holds the most common genes and DNA from its merged rows. TCRdb, not the original authors, processed these V and J calls. The sample yields a few hundred thousand distinct CDR3 sequences; around 30% were counted once. The leading ten clones occupy around 5.6% of the sample.

The germline V gene yields SGHRS for CDR1 and YFSETQ for CDR2. The CDR3 spans 14 residues, from the cysteine through the phenylalanine. CDR3 DNA is the only sequence kept; it has 42 bases, read in frame from the first base. At the junction V is shortened by 4 bases and J by 6 bases, with 17 bases in between. The sample was PBMCs. The sequence was collected from a woman aged 18 to 55 in good health. The V and J segments used are TRBV5-1 and TRBJ2-7; tentative D gene TRBD1, with 6 bases matching. The CDR3 has the sequence CASSTGTSESEQYF. Here is the DNA: TGCGCCAGCAGCACCGGGACATCTGAGTCCGAGCAGTACTTC. The reference TRBV5-1 and TRBJ2-7 proteins fill in what lies around the CDR3, so the full variable domain reads KAGVTQTPRYLIKTRGQQVTLSCSPISGHRSVSWYQQTPGQGLQFLFEYFSETQRNKGNFPGRFSGRQFSNSRSEMNVSTLELGDSALYLCASSTGTSESEQYFGPGTRLTVT.